This T cell receptor (beta chain) was sequenced in a study of technical replicates of blood from several donors. Trimming at V came to 1 base and at J to 3 bases, leaving 3 bases not matched to a gene. The germline V gene has CDR1 MNHEY and CDR2 SMNVEV (reference sequence). The CDR3 has 14 residues. Sequencing was performed with immunoSEQ multiplex PCR; in TCRdb, only in-frame clones are kept and a portion is missing. Seen here are about 74,000 clones, roughly 94% observed once, and the top ten hold roughly 0.26%. The chain carries TRBV27 and TRBJ2-7; 7 bases fit TRBD2. The source material was T cells isolated from PBMCs. This clonotype was obtained from a human donor in good health. CDR3 in amino acids: CASSLLGGDYEQYF. The CDR3 nucleotides read TGTGCCAGCAGTTTATTGGGGGGGGACTACGAGCAGTACTTC.